A selection of T cell receptor beta chains follows, all from one sample in a study of cytomegalovirus exposure and HLA in healthy donors. The table came from immunoSEQ multiplex PCR; TCRdb's copy has only in-frame clones and leaves some out. The sample lists 250,000 to 300,000 clones, roughly 81% occurring once. The sequencing sample was made of PBMCs. These receptors were obtained from a woman between 35 and 50 years old in good health and CMV-seropositive. CDR3s leave out the opening cysteine and the closing phenylalanine or tryptophan. Clone sizes are given selectively: once, few, many, or a class where the clone is expanded.

v_call: TRBV5-6
clone_size: NA
cdr3_aa: ASSPEGRGEEKLF

v_call: TRBV9
clone_size: NA
cdr3_aa: ASSPHDRGQGANEQF

v_call: TRBV4-3
clone_size: NA
cdr3_aa: ASSQAPRNIDYGYT

v_call: TRBV4-1
clone_size: NA
cdr3_aa: ASSQDWEGRHEQY

v_call: TRBV19
clone_size: NA
cdr3_aa: ASSRRSGSWNEQF

v_call: TRBV5-1
clone_size: NA
cdr3_aa: ASSLATLGSGYT

v_call: TRBV4-2
clone_size: NA
cdr3_aa: ASSQGGRGGEKLF

v_call: TRBV10-3
clone_size: NA
cdr3_aa: AISESSIKFTDTQY

v_call: TRBV18
clone_size: once
cdr3_aa: ASSPGQGSGNTIY

v_call: TRBV4-3
clone_size: NA
cdr3_aa: ASSQEGRQPQH

v_call: TRBV7-2
clone_size: NA
cdr3_aa: ASSQQGTEAF

v_call: TRBV2
clone_size: once
cdr3_aa: ASSERESTDTQY

v_call: TRBV27
clone_size: NA
cdr3_aa: ASNPTGVGHGYT

v_call: TRBV6-1
clone_size: NA
cdr3_aa: ASSPGWGRNEQF

v_call: TRBV4-1
clone_size: NA
cdr3_aa: ASSQQRERDEQF

v_call: TRBV28
clone_size: NA
cdr3_aa: ASRVIGRDSNQPQH